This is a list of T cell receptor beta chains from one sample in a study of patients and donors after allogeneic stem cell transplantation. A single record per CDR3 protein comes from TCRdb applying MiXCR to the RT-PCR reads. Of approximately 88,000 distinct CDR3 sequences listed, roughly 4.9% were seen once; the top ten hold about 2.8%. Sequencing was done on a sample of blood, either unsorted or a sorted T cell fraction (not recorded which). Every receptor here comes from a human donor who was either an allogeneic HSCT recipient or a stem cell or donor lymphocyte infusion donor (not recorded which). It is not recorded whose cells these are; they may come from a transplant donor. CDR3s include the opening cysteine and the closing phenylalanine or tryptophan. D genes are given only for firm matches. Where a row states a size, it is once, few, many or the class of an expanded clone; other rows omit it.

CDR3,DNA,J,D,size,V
CSALTGTSRFQETQYF,TGCAGTGCTCTTACCGGGACTAGCCGATTCCAAGAGACCCAGTACTTC,TRBJ2-5,TRBD2,many,TRBV20-1
CSADKGQETQYF,TGCAGTGCCGATAAGGGTCAAGAGACCCAGTACTTC,TRBJ2-5,-,many,TRBV20-1
CASSDTGGNYNEQFF,TGTGCCAGCAGCGATACAGGGGGCAACTACAATGAGCAGTTCTTC,TRBJ2-1,TRBD1,few,TRBV9
CASSRDYNEKLFF,TGTGCCAGCAGTAGGGACTATAATGAAAAACTGTTTTTT,TRBJ1-4,-,many,TRBV7-2
CASNSRGREQFF,TGCGCCAGCAACTCCAGGGGGCGTGAGCAGTTCTTC,TRBJ2-1,TRBD1,many,TRBV10-2
CSTSGQGDGYTF,TGCAGCACCTCGGGACAGGGGGACGGCTACACCTTC,TRBJ1-2,TRBD1,-,TRBV29-1
CSVQWGRRTEAFF,TGCAGCGTCCAATGGGGGAGGCGCACTGAAGCTTTCTTT,TRBJ1-1,-,many,TRBV29-1
CASSPIRRARQETYEQYF,TGTGCCAGCAGCCCCATAAGGAGGGCCCGGCAGGAAACCTACGAGCAGTACTTC,TRBJ2-7,-,-,TRBV11-2
CASSPGGGYGTDTQYF,TGCGCCAGCAGCCCAGGGGGAGGTTATGGCACAGATACGCAGTATTTT,TRBJ2-3,-,many,TRBV5-1
CASSPARTGGAFF,TGTGCCAGCAGCCCCGCTCGGACAGGGGGAGCTTTCTTT,TRBJ1-1,TRBD1,many,TRBV4-2
CASSLTGSGGEVYF,TGTGCCAGCAGCCTAACGGGGTCAGGGGGCGAAGTCTACTTC,TRBJ2-7,TRBD1,many,TRBV3-1
CASSLAAIRVYGYTF,TGTGCCAGCAGCTTAGCGGCAATAAGGGTTTATGGCTACACCTTC,TRBJ1-2,-,-,TRBV7-9
CASSFDSTTEAFF,TGTGCCAGCAGCTTCGACAGTACCACTGAAGCTTTCTTT,TRBJ1-1,-,many,TRBV7-9
CASSQDRVPLAGVREQFF,TGCGCCAGCAGCCAAGACCGGGTCCCACTAGCGGGAGTAAGGGAGCAGTTCTTC,TRBJ2-1,TRBD2,many,TRBV4-1
CASSSLHSGRSSYEQYF,TGTGCCAGCAGTTCGCTCCATAGCGGGAGGAGCTCCTACGAGCAGTACTTC,TRBJ2-7,TRBD2,few,TRBV28
CASSLGGTGGREQYF,TGCGCCAGCAGCTTAGGGGGGACAGGGGGTCGCGAGCAGTACTTC,TRBJ2-7,TRBD1,-,TRBV5-1
CASSLNDGRGRYF,TGTGCCAGCAGCTTAAACGACGGGAGAGGCCGGTACTTC,TRBJ2-5,-,many,TRBV7-2
CASSLVVQGEQYF,TGTGCCAGCAGCTTAGTTGTCCAGGGTGAGCAGTACTTC,TRBJ2-7,-,many,TRBV7-7
CASSLGLRQETQYF,TGTGCCAGCAGCTTGGGACTGAGACAAGAGACCCAGTACTTC,TRBJ2-5,-,many,TRBV5-8
CASSPFGSEAFF,TGTGCCAGCTCACCATTCGGTTCTGAGGCTTTCTTT,TRBJ1-1,-,few,TRBV18
CASRVGMGDTQYF,TGTGCCAGCAGGGTGGGGATGGGGGATACGCAGTATTTT,TRBJ2-3,-,many,TRBV5-6
CASSWDTSTAYNEQFF,TGTGCCAGCAGCTGGGACACTTCGACAGCCTACAATGAGCAGTTCTTC,TRBJ2-1,-,many,TRBV5-5
CASTIGGLDTEAFF,TGTGCCAGTACCATAGGGGGTTTGGACACTGAAGCTTTCTTT,TRBJ1-1,-,-,TRBV19
CASRSTGFSGGYTF,TGTGCCAGCAGAAGTACAGGGTTCTCGGGCGGCTACACCTTC,TRBJ1-2,-,-,TRBV6-1
CASSFVGGSYNEQFF,TGTGCCAGCAGTTTTGTGGGGGGGTCCTACAATGAGCAGTTCTTC,TRBJ2-1,TRBD2,few,TRBV12-3/TRBV12-4
CSVADSTDTQYF,TGCAGCGTTGCCGACAGCACAGATACGCAGTATTTT,TRBJ2-3,-,many,TRBV29-1
CASSPPGYTEAFF,TGTGCCAGCAGCCCCCCAGGGTACACTGAAGCTTTCTTT,TRBJ1-1,-,few,TRBV6-6
CASSVGGQINEKLFF,TGTGCCAGCAGCGTAGGGGGACAGATTAATGAAAAACTGTTTTTT,TRBJ1-4,TRBD1,few,TRBV9
CASSYSRSWAGGYAF,TGTGCCAGCAGTTACTCGAGGTCGTGGGCTGGTGGCTACGCCTTC,TRBJ1-2,-,-,TRBV6-5
CASSKMREQGNQSYSNQPQHF,TGTGCCAGCAGCAAAATGAGAGAACAGGGGAATCAGAGTTATAGCAATCAGCCCCAGCATTTT,TRBJ1-5,-,-,TRBV21-1
CASSQVNGSPRETQYF,TGTGCCAGCAGCCAAGTTAACGGGAGTCCGCGGGAGACCCAGTACTTC,TRBJ2-5,-,many,TRBV4-2
CASWALAPPYNEQFF,TGTGCCAGTTGGGCCCTAGCGCCACCCTACAATGAGCAGTTCTTC,TRBJ2-1,-,-,TRBV19
CASSVAVANYGYTF,TGTGCCAGCAGTGTCGCAGTAGCTAACTATGGCTACACCTTC,TRBJ1-2,-,many,TRBV2
CASRLTGGWTGEQYF,TGTGCCAGCAGACTTACAGGGGGCTGGACGGGGGAGCAGTACTTC,TRBJ2-7,TRBD1,-,TRBV2
CASSVGTAGGPEQFF,TGTGCCAGCAGCGTAGGGACGGCGGGGGGGCCTGAGCAGTTCTTC,TRBJ2-1,TRBD2,few,TRBV9
CASSLGRVGDTDTQYF,TGCGCCAGCAGTCTCGGCCGTGTCGGGGACACAGATACGCAGTATTTT,TRBJ2-3,-,many,TRBV5-1
CASSPDGPRGYGYTF,TGTGCCAGCAGTCCTGACGGCCCCCGGGGGTATGGCTACACCTTC,TRBJ1-2,-,-,TRBV6-1
CASSVSSMNTEAFF,TGTGCCAGCAGCGTGTCCAGCATGAACACTGAAGCTTTCTTT,TRBJ1-1,-,many,TRBV9
CAISESGRGSSYNEQFF,TGTGCCATCAGTGAGTCTGGGCGGGGGAGCTCCTACAATGAGCAGTTCTTC,TRBJ2-1,TRBD2,many,TRBV10-3
CSARDQLIYEQYF,TGCAGTGCTAGAGATCAACTGATCTACGAGCAGTACTTC,TRBJ2-7,-,many,TRBV20-1
CSVETGTGYNEQFF,TGCAGCGTTGAAACGGGGACAGGTTACAATGAGCAGTTCTTC,TRBJ2-1,TRBD1,many,TRBV29-1
CASSVTGLADTQYF,TGTGCCAGCAGCGTCACAGGGCTAGCAGATACGCAGTATTTT,TRBJ2-3,-,many,TRBV9
CASSVGGGRGADTQYF,TGTGCCAGCAGCGTCGGGGGGGGCAGAGGGGCAGATACGCAGTATTTT,TRBJ2-3,TRBD2,few,TRBV9
CASSSEQNAQYF,TGTGCCAGCAGCTCGGAGCAGAATGCCCAGTACTTC,TRBJ2-5,-,-,TRBV5-6
CSAGRGGTEAFF,TGCAGCGCCGGGAGGGGAGGCACTGAAGCTTTCTTT,TRBJ1-1,-,many,TRBV29-1
CASSQGVLAGGDNEQFF,TGCGCCAGCAGCCAAGGGGTCCTTGCGGGGGGGGACAATGAGCAGTTCTTC,TRBJ2-1,TRBD2,-,TRBV4-1
CASSSDRLGGGLGEQFF,TGTGCCAGCAGCTCCGATCGGTTGGGGGGGGGCCTGGGAGAGCAGTTCTTC,TRBJ2-1,-,many,TRBV11-2
CASSQGNTAAFF,TGTGCCAGCAGCCAAGGTAACACGGCGGCTTTCTTT,TRBJ1-1,-,many,TRBV14
CASSQEDTQYF,TGCGCCAGCAGCCAAGAGGATACGCAGTATTTT,TRBJ2-3,-,many,TRBV4-1
CASSYSKEVQTFEAFF,TGTGCCAGCAGTTACTCGAAGGAGGTCCAGACCTTTGAAGCTTTCTTT,TRBJ1-1,-,many,TRBV6-5
CASSLLQQASGNNEQFF,TGTGCCAGCAGTTTACTTCAACAGGCTAGCGGAAACAATGAGCAGTTCTTC,TRBJ2-1,TRBD2,-,TRBV28
CASNPGGGANTGELFF,TGTGCCAGCAACCCAGGAGGAGGGGCGAACACCGGGGAGCTGTTTTTT,TRBJ2-2,-,many,TRBV7-3
CASSVVPALNTEAFF,TGTGCCAGCAGCGTAGTCCCGGCCCTGAACACTGAAGCTTTCTTT,TRBJ1-1,-,many,TRBV9
CASSPAGQSNQPQHF,TGTGCCAGCTCACCAGCGGGACAGAGCAATCAGCCCCAGCATTTT,TRBJ1-5,TRBD1,many,TRBV18